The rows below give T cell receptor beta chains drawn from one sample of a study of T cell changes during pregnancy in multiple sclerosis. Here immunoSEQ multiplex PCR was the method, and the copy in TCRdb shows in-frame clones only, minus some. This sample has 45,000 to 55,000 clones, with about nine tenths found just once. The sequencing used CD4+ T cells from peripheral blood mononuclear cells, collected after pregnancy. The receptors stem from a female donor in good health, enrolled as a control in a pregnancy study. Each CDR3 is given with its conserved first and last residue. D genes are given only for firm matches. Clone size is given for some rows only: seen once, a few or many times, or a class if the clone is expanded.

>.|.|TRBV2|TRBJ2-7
TGTGCCAGCAGCTTCGACAGATACGAGCAGTACTTC
CASSFDRYEQYF
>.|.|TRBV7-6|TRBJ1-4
TGTGCCAGCAGCCCTCAGGCGGGGGAAAAACTGTTTTTT
CASSPQAGEKLFF
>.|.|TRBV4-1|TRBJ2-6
TGCGCCAGCAGCCAAGAAAGGAGTGGCTCTGGGGCCAACGTCCTGACTTTC
CASSQERSGSGANVLTF
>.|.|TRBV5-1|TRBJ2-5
TGCGCCAGCGGAAACAGTTACCAAGAGACCCAGTACTTC
CASGNSYQETQYF
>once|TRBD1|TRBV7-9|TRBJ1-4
TGTGCCAGCAGCCCAGGAGACAGGGAAGCTGAAAAACTGTTTTTT
CASSPGDREAEKLFF
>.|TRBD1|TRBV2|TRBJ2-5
TGTGCCAGCAGTGCCGGGACAGGGAACCAAGAGACCCAGTACTTC
CASSAGTGNQETQYF
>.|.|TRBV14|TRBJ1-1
TGTGCCAGCAGCCAAGATCGGCATAGTGGGGCGGCTTTCTTT
CASSQDRHSGAAFF
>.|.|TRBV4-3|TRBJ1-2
TGCGCCAGCAGCCAAGTTAGGGGATCTAACTATGGCTACACCTTC
CASSQVRGSNYGYTF
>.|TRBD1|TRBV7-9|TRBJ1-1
TGTGCCAGCAGCGCCTGGACAGGGGACACTGAAGCTTTCTTT
CASSAWTGDTEAFF
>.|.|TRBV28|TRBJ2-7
TGTGCCAGCAGTCCTACAGGGTCGCCGAGCTCCTACGAGCAGTACTTC
CASSPTGSPSSYEQYF
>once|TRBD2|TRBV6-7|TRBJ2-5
TGTGCCAGCAGCGATAACAATCTAGCGGGGCGCCAAGAGACCCAGTACTTC
CASSDNNLAGRQETQYF
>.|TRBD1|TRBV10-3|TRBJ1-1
TGTGCCATCAGGAGCACAGGGGACACTGAAGCTTTCTTT
CAIRSTGDTEAFF
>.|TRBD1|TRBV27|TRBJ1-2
TGTGCCAGCAGTCCCGGACAGGGTTATAACTATGGCTACACCTTC
CASSPGQGYNYGYTF
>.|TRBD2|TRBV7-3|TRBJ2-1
TGTGCCAGCAGCCTACAGCGGGGGGGCTTCTCTAATGAGCAGTTCTTC
CASSLQRGGFSNEQFF
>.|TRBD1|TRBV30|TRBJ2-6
TGTGCCTGGAGTGTACACAGGGGACAGGGGGCCTCTGGGGCCAACGTCCTGACTTTC
CAWSVHRGQGASGANVLTF
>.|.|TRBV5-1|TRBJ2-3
TGCGCCAGCAGCTTGGCCACTTCTACAGATACGCAGTATTTT
CASSLATSTDTQYF
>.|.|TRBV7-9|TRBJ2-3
TGTGCCAGCAGTGACCTGGGGCCAGATACGCAGTATTTT
CASSDLGPDTQYF
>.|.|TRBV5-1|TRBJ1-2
TGCGCCAGCAGCTTCTTAGGGGCTAATGCTATGGCTGGCTACACCTTC
CASSFLGANAMAGYTF
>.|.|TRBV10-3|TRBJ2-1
TGTGCCATCAGTGGCGGCCGACAGTTGAGCTCCTACAATGAGCAGTTCTTC
CAISGGRQLSSYNEQFF
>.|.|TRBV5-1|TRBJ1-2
TGCGCCAGCAGCTTGGCAGGGTTTAGTGGCTACACCTTC
CASSLAGFSGYTF
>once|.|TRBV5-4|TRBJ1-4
TGTGCCAGCAGCTCCCAACAGGAGGGTGAAAAACTGTTTTTT
CASSSQQEGEKLFF
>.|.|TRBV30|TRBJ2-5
TGTGCCTGGAGTCCCACACAGCAGGTACAGGCCCAGTACTTC
CAWSPTQQVQAQYF
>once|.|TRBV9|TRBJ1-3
TGTGCCAGCAGCCCAACAGGGTTCCCCTCTGGAAACACCATATATTTT
CASSPTGFPSGNTIYF
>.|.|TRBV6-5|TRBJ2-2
TGTGCCAGTGAGGGAAGGGCCGGGGAGCTGTTTTTT
CASEGRAGELFF
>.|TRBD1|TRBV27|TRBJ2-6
TGTGCCAGCAGGGGGACAGGTAAAGCTGGGGCCAACGTCCTGACTTTC
CASRGTGKAGANVLTF
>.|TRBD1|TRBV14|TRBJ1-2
TGTGCCAGCAGCCAGCACTCGGGACAGGGATACGGCTACACCTTC
CASSQHSGQGYGYTF
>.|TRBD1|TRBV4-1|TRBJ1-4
TGCGCCAGCAGCCGACCGGGACAGGGGAATGAAAAACTGTTTTTT
CASSRPGQGNEKLFF
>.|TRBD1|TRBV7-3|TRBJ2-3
TGTGCCAGCAGCCGGGGACAGGGCTCAGATACGCAGTATTTT
CASSRGQGSDTQYF
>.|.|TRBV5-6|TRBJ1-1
TGTGCCAGCAGCTTTCGGAGGGGGGGCGGCACTGAAGCTTTCTTT
CASSFRRGGGTEAFF
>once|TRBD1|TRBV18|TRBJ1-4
TGTGCCAGCTCACCATCAGGGGGGCAAGTGAATATTGAAAAACTGTTTTTT
CASSPSGGQVNIEKLFF
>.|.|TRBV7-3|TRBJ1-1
TGTGCCAGCAGCTTACGCACAGCGGTGAACACTGAAGCTTTCTTT
CASSLRTAVNTEAFF
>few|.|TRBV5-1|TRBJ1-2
TGCGCCAGTCGTCCAGAAGACTATGGCTACACCTTC
CASRPEDYGYTF
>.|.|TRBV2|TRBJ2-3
TGTGCCAGCGCCGACAGCCGAACCTCCACAGATACGCAGTATTTT
CASADSRTSTDTQYF
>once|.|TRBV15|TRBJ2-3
TGTGCCACCAGCAGAGATAGTACTAGCACAGATACGCAGTATTTT
CATSRDSTSTDTQYF
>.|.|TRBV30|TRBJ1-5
TGTGCCTGGAGAGGACTCAATCAGCCCCAGCATTTT
CAWRGLNQPQHF
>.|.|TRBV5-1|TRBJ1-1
TGCGCCAGCAGCTTGCAGCGGAACACTGAAGCTTTCTTT
CASSLQRNTEAFF
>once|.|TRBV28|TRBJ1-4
TGTGCCAGCAGCCGGGAGGGGGTGAGGAAACTGTTTTTT
CASSREGVRKLFF
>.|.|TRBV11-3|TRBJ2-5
TGTGCCAGCAGCAGAACGGGGGGCAGTTGGGAGACCCAGTACTTC
CASSRTGGSWETQYF
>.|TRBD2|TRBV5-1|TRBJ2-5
TGCGCCAGCAGCTTGCTAGCGGGGGGGCCGGAGACCCAGTACTTC
CASSLLAGGPETQYF
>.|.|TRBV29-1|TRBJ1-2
TGCAGCGTTGAAGTAACGGCTAACTATGGCTACACCTTC
CSVEVTANYGYTF
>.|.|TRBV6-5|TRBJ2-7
TGTGCCAGCAGTTACTCCGGACATGGCATTTACGAGCAGTACTTC
CASSYSGHGIYEQYF
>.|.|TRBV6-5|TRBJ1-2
TGTGCCAGCAGTTCCCAGGATATGATGTGGGGCTACACCTTC
CASSSQDMMWGYTF
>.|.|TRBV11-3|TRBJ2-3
TGTGCCAACACGACCGGGGAGGCCCCATTGAATACGCAGTATTTT
CANTTGEAPLNTQYF
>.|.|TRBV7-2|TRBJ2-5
TGTGCCAGCAGCTTACTAGTAGGGACCCAGTACTTC
CASSLLVGTQYF
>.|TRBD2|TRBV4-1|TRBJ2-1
TGCGCCAGTTCTAGCGGGTTAAGTGGGTACAATGAGCAGTTCTTC
CASSSGLSGYNEQFF